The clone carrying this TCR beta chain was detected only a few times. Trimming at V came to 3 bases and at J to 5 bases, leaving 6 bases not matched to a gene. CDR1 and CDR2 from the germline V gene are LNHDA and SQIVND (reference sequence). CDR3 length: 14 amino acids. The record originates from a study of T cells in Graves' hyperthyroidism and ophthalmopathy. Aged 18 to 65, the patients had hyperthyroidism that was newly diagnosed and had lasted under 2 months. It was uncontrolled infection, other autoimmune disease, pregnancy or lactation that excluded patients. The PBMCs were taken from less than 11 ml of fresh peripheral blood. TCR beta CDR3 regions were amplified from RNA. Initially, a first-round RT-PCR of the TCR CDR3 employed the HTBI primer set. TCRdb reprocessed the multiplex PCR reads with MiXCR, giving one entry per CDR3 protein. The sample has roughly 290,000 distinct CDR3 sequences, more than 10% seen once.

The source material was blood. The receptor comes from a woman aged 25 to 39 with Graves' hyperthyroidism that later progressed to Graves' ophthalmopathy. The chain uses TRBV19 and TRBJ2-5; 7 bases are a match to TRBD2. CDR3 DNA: TGTGCCAGTAGTATGTGGACTAGTGAGGAGACCCAGTACTTC. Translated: CASSMWTSEETQYF.